This section outlines one T cell receptor (beta chain) sequence together with its context. Germline-derived CDR1 and CDR2 are SGHRS and YFSETQ. This CDR3 comprises 16 residues. With 0 bases removed from V and 5 bases from J, the gap between germline ends came to 17 bases. Some clones are missing from TCRdb's copy, which holds only in-frame ones; the method was immunoSEQ multiplex PCR. The data show about 350,000 clones, about nine tenths seen once. This sample stems from a study of blood T cell repertoires in COVID-19. This chain links TRBV5-1 with TRBJ1-2, with D possibly matching TRBD1 (6 bases). Sequenced: peripheral blood. The sequence derives from a woman between 65 and 79 years old with COVID-19, enrolled during active disease. CDR3 nucleotide sequence: TGCGCCAGCAGCTTGGCCCTGGGGGCATTGACTTATGGCTACACCTTC. This gives the protein CASSLALGALTYGYTF.